Sequencing of this TCR beta chain was carried out in a study of T cells in localized non-small cell lung cancer. General study findings and limits: Heterogeneity stays possible, as sequencing covered only one tumor region. Median detection of top 100 tumor clones in adjacent lung was 57 clones.

For this clone: Its antigen is as yet unknown.

The ends were cut back, 3 bases at V and 8 bases at J, with 7 bases in the middle. The CDR3 is made up of 11 amino acids. Germline V gene sequence: CDR1 SEHNR, CDR2 FQNEAQ (reference sequence). Sequencing was performed with immunoSEQ multiplex PCR; in TCRdb, only in-frame clones are kept and a portion is missing. The sample records approximately 72,000 clones, about four fifths being singletons. This rearrangement joins TRBV7-9 to TRBJ2-5; D is uncertain. The sequencing used peripheral blood, collected before any cancer treatment. The receptor's source is a female donor aged 60 or older with stage I lung adenocarcinoma. The chain's CDR3 is CASSFYVTQYF. In DNA, the CDR3 is TGTGCCAGCAGCTTCTACGTAACCCAGTACTTC.